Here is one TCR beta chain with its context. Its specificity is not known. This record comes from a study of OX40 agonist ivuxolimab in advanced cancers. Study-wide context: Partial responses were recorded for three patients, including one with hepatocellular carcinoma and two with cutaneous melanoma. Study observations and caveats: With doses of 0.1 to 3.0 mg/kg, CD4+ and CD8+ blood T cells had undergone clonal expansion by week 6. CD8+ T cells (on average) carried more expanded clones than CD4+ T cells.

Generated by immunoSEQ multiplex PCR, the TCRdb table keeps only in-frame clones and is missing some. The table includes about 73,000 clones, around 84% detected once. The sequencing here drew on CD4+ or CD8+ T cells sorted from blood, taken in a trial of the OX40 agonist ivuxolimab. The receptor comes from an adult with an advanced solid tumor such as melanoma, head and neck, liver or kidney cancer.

The CDR3: CASSVYRGDGEAFF. The CDR3 DNA follows: TGTGCCAGCAGTGTCTACAGGGGAGATGGTGAAGCTTTCTTT. V gene TRBV6-1 combines with J gene TRBJ1-1, with TRBD1 matching over 7 bases. CDR1 MNHNS and CDR2 SASEGT come from the germline V gene. V was clipped by 4 bases and J by 7 bases; unmatched bases: 9. The CDR3 extends over 14 amino acids.